This paragraph reports one TCR beta chain. Its antigen remains unidentified. Base qualities are not recorded, but no much larger clone differs from it by a single base. CDR1 and CDR2 (SGDLS, YYNGEE) derive from the germline V gene. V is shortened by 0 bases, J by 3 bases, and the region joining them spans 13 bases. Reading from cysteine to phenylalanine, the CDR3 counts 15 amino acids. CDR3 DNA is the only sequence kept; it has 45 bases, read in frame from the first base. The library relied on the immunoSEQ multiplex PCR assay. The source is immuneACCESS, and TCRdb retained only in-frame sequences with V and J called. Part of the clones is not carried over; for the studies checked, unresolved V genes explain less than half of this, and the remainder is unexplained. The sample table shows about 99,000 clones, and around nine tenths are seen once. The ten biggest clones cover roughly 4.6% of the sample.

These data are taken from a study of radiotherapy plus CTLA-4 blockade in lung cancer (dated by TCRdb to the late 2010s). Describing the broader study: Objective responses were observed in 15% to 20% of enrolled patients, and disease control was achieved in around 30%. The study at large found these results: After treatment with radiotherapy and ipilimumab, TCR clones that originated in tumors expanded in peripheral blood. Increased serum interferon-beta after radiation, together with early dynamic changes in blood T cell clones, were reported to be the strongest predictors of response.

The study tested focal radiation therapy combined with CTLA-4 blockade (ipilimumab) in patients with chemo-refractory metastatic non-small-cell lung cancer. The sample was peripheral blood, taken from a patient treated with radiotherapy plus ipilimumab. This receptor chain uses TRBV9 and TRBJ2-7; the D gene lacks a confident call. The receptor comes from a human donor with non-small cell lung cancer that progressed on radiotherapy plus ipilimumab. The DNA is TGTGCCAGCAGCGTAGGTTCGGTTTCCGGCTACGAGCAGTACTTC. This encodes CASSVGSVSGYEQYF.